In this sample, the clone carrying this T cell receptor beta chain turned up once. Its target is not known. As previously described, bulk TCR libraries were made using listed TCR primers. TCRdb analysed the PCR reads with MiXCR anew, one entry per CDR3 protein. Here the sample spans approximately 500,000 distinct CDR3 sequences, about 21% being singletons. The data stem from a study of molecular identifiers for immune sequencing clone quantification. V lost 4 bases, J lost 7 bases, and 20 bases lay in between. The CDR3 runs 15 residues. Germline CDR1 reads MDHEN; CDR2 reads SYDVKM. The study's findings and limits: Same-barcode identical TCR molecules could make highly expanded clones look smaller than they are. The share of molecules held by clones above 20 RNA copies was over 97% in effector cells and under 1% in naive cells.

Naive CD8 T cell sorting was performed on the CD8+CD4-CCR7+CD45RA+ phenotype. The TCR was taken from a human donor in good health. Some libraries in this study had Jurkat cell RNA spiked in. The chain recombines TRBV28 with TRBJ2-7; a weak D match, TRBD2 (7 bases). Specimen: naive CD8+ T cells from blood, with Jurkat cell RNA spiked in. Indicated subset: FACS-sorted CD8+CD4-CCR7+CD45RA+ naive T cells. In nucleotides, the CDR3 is TGTGCCAGCAGTTCCCCTCAGGGGAGGGGGTGGGAGCAGTACTTC. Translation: CASSSPQGRGWEQYF.